This passage covers 27 T cell receptor beta chains from one sample sequenced in a study of identical twins (dated by TCRdb to 2016 to 2017). The method behind the library was 5' RACE. The run used an Illumina HiSeq 2000. TCRdb trimmed public reads at Q25 via fastp, called clones via MiXCR and kept in-frame beta chains. Each entry merges the rows of one CDR3 protein and shows their most common DNA and genes. In all, the sample holds about 730,000 distinct CDR3 sequences, and about 20% of those were seen once. Roughly 4% of the sample rests with the top ten. The same data also went into a second study, on T cells expressing NK-cell markers.

The sample taken for sequencing was PBMCs. These TCRs come from a woman in her late teens or twenties in good health.

This clonotype was counted only a few times. This chain uses TRBV7-9 with TRBJ2-3; D might be TRBD1 (6 bases). The V and J ends lost 6 bases and 2 bases respectively, with 12 bases between them. The CDR3 extends over 14 amino acids. CDR1 is SEHNR, CDR2 FQNEAQ, per germline (reference sequence). CDR3 residues: CASRLQGPTDTQYF. CDR3 bases: TGTGCCAGCAGGTTACAGGGTCCCACAGATACGCAGTATTTT.

This clonotype was seen only a few times. The chain couples TRBV9 to TRBJ2-1; D is unresolved. This CDR3 has 15 amino acids. Trimming took 0 bases from V and 2 from J, leaving 9 bases between them. Germline CDR1 reads SGDLS; CDR2 reads YYNGEE. The CDR3 region has the DNA TGTGCCAGCAGCGTAGCGGGCTTACCCTACAATGAGCAGTTCTTC. Translation gives CASSVAGLPYNEQFF.

This clonotype was seen ten or more times. The gene calls are TRBV12-3 or TRBV12-4 and TRBJ1-1; 7 bases match TRBD1. CDR3 size: 14 residues. The J segment lost 3 bases and the V segment lost 6 bases, leaving 7 bases of the junction unmatched. In nucleotides, the CDR3 is TGTGCCAGCAGGGGGACAGTAAGTGACACTGAAGCTTTCTTT. Amino acids: CASRGTVSDTEAFF.

This chain joins TRBV5-6 and TRBJ2-2; TRBD1 is a possible D gene (5 bases). The CDR3 has 15 residues. The germline V gene encodes CDR1 SGHDT and CDR2 YYEEEE. Trimming pared 4 bases from V and 0 bases from J, leaving 10 bases between. CDR3 amino acids: CASSPLDTNTGELFF. The CDR3 bases are TGTGCCAGCAGCCCCCTGGACACGAACACCGGGGAGCTGTTTTTT.

The chain recombines TRBV6-2 or TRBV6-3 with TRBJ2-1; 10 bases are a match to TRBD2. The germline CDR1 and CDR2 sequences are MNHEY and SVGEGT. After removal of 5 bases from V and 7 bases from J, the junction contained 11 bases not matched to a gene. The CDR3 runs to 16 residues. The CDR3: CASSPARAGGRNEQFF. CDR3 bases: TGTGCCAGCAGTCCCGCCCGAGCGGGGGGGAGGAATGAGCAGTTCTTC.

The chain joins TRBV20-1 to TRBJ1-5; maybe TRBD1 (5 bases). Per germline, CDR1 DFQATT and CDR2 SNEGSKA (reference sequence). Trimming removed 0 bases from V and 5 bases from J, with 11 bases in between. This CDR3 is built from 14 residues. CDR3 sequence (DNA): TGCAGTGCTAGAGAGTTTCGGGGGGATCAGCCCCAGCATTTT. Amino acids: CSAREFRGDQPQHF.

V and J are TRBV30 and TRBJ2-7, with 10 bases fitting TRBD1. Germline values: CDR1 GTSNPN, CDR2 SVGIG (reference sequence). J was trimmed by 5 bases and V by 5 bases; bases with no gene match: 12. This CDR3 comprises 15 residues. This CDR3 is CAWGTGVGPSDEQYF. The CDR3 DNA reads as TGTGCCTGGGGGACAGGGGTCGGCCCCTCGGACGAGCAGTACTTC.

The rearrangement uses TRBV11-2 and TRBJ2-3; 8 bases are shared with TRBD1. The V gene's germline CDR1 is SGHAT and CDR2 FQNNGV. V shed 5 bases, J shed 6 bases, and the junction held 13 bases outside the gene matches. The CDR3 spans 16 residues. In nucleotides, the CDR3 is TGTGCCAGCAGCCCAGGACAGGGCCCTTCCGCTGATACGCAGTATTTT. It translates to CASSPGQGPSADTQYF. Full variable domain (missing parts from reference TRBV11-2 and TRBJ2-3): EAGVAQSPRYKIIEKRQSVAFWCNPISGHATLYWYQQILGQGPKLLIQFQNNGVVDDSQLPKDRFSAERLKGVDSTLKIQPAKLEDSAVYLCASSPGQGPSADTQYFGPGTRLTVL.

J is TRBJ2-7 and V is TRBV9; 8 nucleotides align to TRBD2. The ends lost 4 bases at V and 5 bases at J; junction bases unmatched: 14. This CDR3 has 16 residues. From germline, CDR1 is SGDLS and CDR2 YYNGEE. CDR3 coding DNA: TGTGCCAGCAGCCTGAGTTTCGGGAGGGGCATGAACGAGCAGTACTTC. Encoded protein: CASSLSFGRGMNEQYF.

This clonotype was counted a few times. V is TRBV18 and J is TRBJ2-1, with 9 bases matching TRBD1. This CDR3 has 15 amino acids. Germline CDR1 KGHSH, CDR2 LQKENI. With 5 bases clipped from V and 7 bases from J, the junction kept 9 bases outside the gene matches. DNA for the CDR3: TGTGCCAGCTCAGTACCGGGACAGGGTGCGAATGAGCAGTTCTTC. The encoded protein is CASSVPGQGANEQFF.

This clonotype was observed a handful of times. The rearrangement uses TRBV2 and TRBJ2-7; D possibly corresponds to TRBD1 (5 bases). The CDR3 spans 15 residues. Germline values: CDR1 SNHLY, CDR2 FYNNEI. The V gene lost 3 bases and the J gene lost 2 bases, with 14 bases spanning the gap. The CDR3 nucleotides read TGTGCCAGCAGTGAGTGGCAGGGTGTCGCCTACGAGCAGTACTTC. Protein product: CASSEWQGVAYEQYF.

CDR3 sequence reads: CATSPLGLAGGRGANEQFF. The DNA of the CDR3 is TGTGCCACCAGCCCCCTGGGCCTAGCGGGAGGCCGCGGGGCCAATGAGCAGTTCTTC. The chain recombines TRBV15 with TRBJ2-1; 11 bases map to TRBD2. The CDR3 is 19 amino acids. Looked up from germline, CDR1 is LNHNV and CDR2 is YYDKDF (reference sequence). The ends lost 5 bases at V and 6 bases at J; junction bases unmatched: 18. The whole variable domain, filled in from reference TRBV15 and TRBJ2-1, reads DAMVIQNPRYQVTQFGKPVTLSCSQTLNHNVMYWYQQKSSQAPKLLFHYYDKDFNNEADTPDNFQSRRPNTSFCFLDIRSPGLGDTAMYLCATSPLGLAGGRGANEQFFGPGTRLTVL.

This clonotype was seen a handful of times. The V gene is TRBV20-1, the J gene TRBJ2-3, with 7 bases identical to TRBD1. The V and J ends lost 6 bases and 0 bases, in that order; junction bases with no gene match: 9. The V gene's germline CDR1 is DFQATT and CDR2 SNEGSKA (reference sequence). The CDR3 is 15 residues long. CDR3 DNA: TGCAGTGCCGCAAAGGGGGCGTGGAGCACAGATACGCAGTATTTT. It is translated as CSAAKGAWSTDTQYF.

This clonotype was observed a handful of times. The chain combines TRBV9 with TRBJ2-7, with TRBD2 identical over 7 bases. V lost 0 bases, J lost 0 bases, and 3 bases stayed unmatched. The CDR3 spans 15 residues. CDR1 and CDR2 from the germline V gene are SGDLS and YYNGEE. The CDR3 sequence is CASSVGGTNSYEQYF. CDR3 DNA sequence: TGTGCCAGCAGCGTAGGCGGGACTAACTCCTACGAGCAGTACTTC.

This clonotype came up a few times. The chain carries TRBV6-1 and TRBJ2-1, with TRBD1 as a possible D gene (5 bases). Looked up from germline, CDR1 is MNHNS and CDR2 is SASEGT. The CDR3 is 13 residues long. V lost 7 bases and J 2 bases, leaving 9 bases between the germline ends. CDR3 sequence reads: CASKEQAYNEQFF. In nucleotides, the CDR3 is TGTGCCAGCAAGGAACAGGCCTACAATGAGCAGTTCTTC.

In this sample, this clonotype turned up a few times. An end of the junction does not agree with germline; a read error may underlie this. The chain uses TRBV5-1 and TRBJ2-3; possibly TRBD1 or TRBD2 for D (6 bases each). Germline V lookup: CDR1 SGHRS, CDR2 YFSETQ. The CDR3 is 18 residues long. CDR3 sequence reads: CASRLATGALLTGDTQYF. CDR3 DNA sequence: TGCGCCAGCAGGTTGGCTACGGGGGCCCTATTAACGGGAGATACGCAGTATTTT.

The genes are TRBV18 and TRBJ2-7; the D gene is possibly TRBD1 (6 bases). Germline V lookup: CDR1 KGHSH, CDR2 LQKENI. The CDR3 has 10 residues. V lost 11 bases to trimming and J lost 2 bases, with 7 bases between them. CDR3 sequence: CAGTTYEQYF. The CDR3 DNA follows: TGTGCCGGGACAACCTACGAGCAGTACTTC. The full variable domain, its missing parts supplied by reference TRBV18 and TRBJ2-7, is NAGVMQNPRHLVRRRGQEARLRCSPMKGHSHVYWYRQLPEEGLKFMVYLQKENIIDESGMPKERFSAEFPKEGPSILRIQQVVRGDSAAYFCAGTTYEQYFGPGTRLTVT.

This clonotype came up a few times. The chain uses TRBV6-1 and TRBJ1-2; no firm D call. Trimming shortened V by 5 bases and J by 3 bases, and 16 bases separated the two germline ends. There are 15 residues in the CDR3. Germline V gene sequence: CDR1 MNHNS, CDR2 SASEGT. CDR3 bases: TGTGCCAGCAGTCCGGATGGTAGACCGGACTATGGCTACACCTTC. Its translation: CASSPDGRPDYGYTF.

The chain couples TRBV19 to TRBJ1-1, with D possibly matching TRBD1 (5 bases). CDR1 is LNHDA, CDR2 SQIVND, per germline (reference sequence). The CDR3 loop spans 14 amino acids. Between the trimmed V and J ends, which lost 3 bases and 1 base, there was a span of 9 bases. CDR3 sequence (DNA): TGTGCCAGTAGTATGGCAGGGACGAACACTGAAGCTTTCTTT. This codes for CASSMAGTNTEAFF.

This clonotype was detected a few times. This chain connects TRBV5-1 to TRBJ1-1, with a tentative D call TRBD1 (5 bases). Germline V gene sequence: CDR1 SGHRS, CDR2 YFSETQ. Trimming removed 4 bases at V and 1 base at J, with 11 bases between. CDR3 length: 14 residues. This CDR3 is CASSHTQGNTEAFF. The CDR3 DNA reads TGCGCCAGCAGCCACACTCAGGGGAACACTGAAGCTTTCTTT.

Many counts were recorded for this clonotype. J is TRBJ1-5 and V is TRBV19; D is unclear. Per germline, CDR1 LNHDA and CDR2 SQIVND (reference sequence). This CDR3 has 13 residues. The V and J ends lost 1 base and 5 bases respectively, with 6 bases between them. The DNA of the CDR3 is TGTGCCAGTAGTATAGGACTCTATCAGCCCCAGCATTTT. Its translation is CASSIGLYQPQHF. Using reference TRBV19 and TRBJ1-5 for the parts outside the CDR3, the full variable domain is DGGITQSPKYLFRKEGQNVTLSCEQNLNHDAMYWYRQDPGQGLRLIYYSQIVNDFQKGDIAEGYSVSREKKESFPLTVTSAQKNPTAFYLCASSIGLYQPQHFGDGTRLSIL.

The J gene is TRBJ1-1, the V gene TRBV5-1; no firm D call. The V gene lost 3 bases and the J gene lost 1 base, with 10 bases spanning the gap. Germline V gene lookup returns CDR1 SGHRS and CDR2 YFSETQ. The CDR3 loop spans 14 amino acids. The DNA for the CDR3 is TGCGCCAGCAGCTCCGGACGTAAGAACACTGAAGCTTTCTTT. As protein: CASSSGRKNTEAFF.

This clonotype appeared many times. The chain links TRBV20-1 to TRBJ1-2; D unclear. Germline V gene sequence: CDR1 DFQATT, CDR2 SNEGSKA (reference sequence). Deletions cut 0 bases from V and 9 bases from J, with 8 bases between. CDR3 length: 11 residues. CDR3 residues: CSARDRESYTF. CDR3 nucleotides: TGCAGTGCTAGAGATAGGGAGAGCTACACCTTC.

The sample holds a few counts of this clonotype. This chain joins TRBV12-3 or TRBV12-4 and TRBJ2-7; weak D call: TRBD1 (6 bases). V gave up 6 bases and J gave up 7 bases, with 13 bases separating them. The CDR3 is 12 amino acids. The CDR3 loop is CASSEQGWEQYF. In nucleotides, the CDR3 is TGTGCCAGCAGCGAACAGGGCTGGGAGCAGTACTTC.

This clonotype was detected once. This chain uses TRBV14 with TRBJ2-7, with D perhaps TRBD1 (6 bases). The CDR3 runs 13 residues. Trimming cost V 6 bases and J 7 bases, with 16 bases left between them. Per the germline V gene, CDR1 is SGHDN and CDR2 is FVKESK. The CDR3 DNA reads as TGTGCCAGCAGTCGACACAGGGTGGGAGAGCAGTACTTC. It specifies CASSRHRVGEQYF.

This clonotype has ten or more counts. This chain uses TRBV12-3 or TRBV12-4 with TRBJ1-3; unclear D gene. V was shortened by 0 bases and J by 0 bases, with 9 bases between the two germline ends. The CDR3 contains 16 residues. In DNA form, the CDR3 reads TGTGCCAGCAGTTTAGCGCTCGCCAGCTCTGGAAACACCATATATTTT. This sequence encodes CASSLALASSGNTIYF.

This clonotype was counted a few times. The genes are TRBV3-1 and TRBJ2-1; D gene unclear. Germline V gene lookup returns CDR1 LGHDT and CDR2 YNNKEL (reference sequence). This CDR3 is built from 13 residues. The ends were cut back, 0 bases at V and 7 bases at J, with 7 bases in the middle. CDR3 in DNA: TGTGCCAGCAGCCAAGATAGGCTAAATGAGCAGTTCTTC. The encoded protein is CASSQDRLNEQFF.